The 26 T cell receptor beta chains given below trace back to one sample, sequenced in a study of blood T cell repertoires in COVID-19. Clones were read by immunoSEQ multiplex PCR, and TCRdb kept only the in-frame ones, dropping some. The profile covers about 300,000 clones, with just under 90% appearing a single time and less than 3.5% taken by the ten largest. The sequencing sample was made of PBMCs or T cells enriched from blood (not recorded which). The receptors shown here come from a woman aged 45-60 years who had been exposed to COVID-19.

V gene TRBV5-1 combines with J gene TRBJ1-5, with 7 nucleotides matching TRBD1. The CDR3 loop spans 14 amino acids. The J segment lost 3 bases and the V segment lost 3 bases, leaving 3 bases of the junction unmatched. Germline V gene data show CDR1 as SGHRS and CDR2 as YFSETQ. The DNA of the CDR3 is TGCGCCAGCAGCTGGGACAGTAACAATCAGCCCCAGCATTTT. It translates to CASSWDSNNQPQHF.

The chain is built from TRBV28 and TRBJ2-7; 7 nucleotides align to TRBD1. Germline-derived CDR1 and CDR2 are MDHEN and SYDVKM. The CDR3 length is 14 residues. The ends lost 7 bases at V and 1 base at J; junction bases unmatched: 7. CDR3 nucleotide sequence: TGTGCCAGCAAACAGGGGACAGCTTCCTACGAGCAGTACTTC. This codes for CASKQGTASYEQYF.

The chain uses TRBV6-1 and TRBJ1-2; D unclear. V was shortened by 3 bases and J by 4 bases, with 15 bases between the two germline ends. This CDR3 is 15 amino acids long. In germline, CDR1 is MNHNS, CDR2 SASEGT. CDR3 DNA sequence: TGTGCCAGCAGTGACAGTTCTGGAGTCATCTATGGCTACACCTTC. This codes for CASSDSSGVIYGYTF.

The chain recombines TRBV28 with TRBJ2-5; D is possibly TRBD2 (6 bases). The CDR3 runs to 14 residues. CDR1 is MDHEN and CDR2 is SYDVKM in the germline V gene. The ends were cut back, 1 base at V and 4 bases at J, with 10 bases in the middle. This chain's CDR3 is CASSLSAGRETQYF. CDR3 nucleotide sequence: TGTGCCAGCAGTTTATCGGCGGGGAGAGAGACCCAGTACTTC.

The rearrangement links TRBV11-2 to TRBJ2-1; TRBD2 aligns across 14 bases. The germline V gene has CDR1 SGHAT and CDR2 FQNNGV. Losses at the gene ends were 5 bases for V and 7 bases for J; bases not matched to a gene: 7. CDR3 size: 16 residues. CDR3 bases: TGTGCCAGCAGCAGCCCCTGGACTAGCGGGGGGAATGAGCAGTTCTTC. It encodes CASSSPWTSGGNEQFF.

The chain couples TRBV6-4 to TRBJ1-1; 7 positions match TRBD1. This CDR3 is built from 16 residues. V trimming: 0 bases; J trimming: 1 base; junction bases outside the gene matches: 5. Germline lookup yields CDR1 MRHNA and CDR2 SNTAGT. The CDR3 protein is CASSDSPGTANTEAFF. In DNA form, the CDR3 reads TGTGCCAGCAGTGACTCACCAGGGACAGCGAACACTGAAGCTTTCTTT.

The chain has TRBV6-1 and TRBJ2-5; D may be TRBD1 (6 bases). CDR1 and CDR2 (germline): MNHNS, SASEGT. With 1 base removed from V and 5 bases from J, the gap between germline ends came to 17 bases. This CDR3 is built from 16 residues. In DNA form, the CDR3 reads TGTGCCAGCAGTGAAGAGAGGGGCCAGGGGTATGAGACCCAGTACTTC. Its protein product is CASSEERGQGYETQYF.

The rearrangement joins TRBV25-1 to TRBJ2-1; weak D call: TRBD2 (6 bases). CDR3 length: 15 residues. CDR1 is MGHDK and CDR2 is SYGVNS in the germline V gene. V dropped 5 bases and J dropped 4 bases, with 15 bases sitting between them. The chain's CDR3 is CASSPPGLGYNEQFF. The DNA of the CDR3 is TGTGCCAGCAGTCCCCCGGGACTGGGGTACAATGAGCAGTTCTTC.

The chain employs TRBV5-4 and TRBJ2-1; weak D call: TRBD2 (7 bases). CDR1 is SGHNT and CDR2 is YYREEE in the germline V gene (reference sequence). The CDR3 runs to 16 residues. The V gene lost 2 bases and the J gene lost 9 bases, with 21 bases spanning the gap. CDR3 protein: CASSFNGGLRDIEQFF. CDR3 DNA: TGTGCCAGCAGCTTTAACGGGGGGTTGAGGGACATTGAGCAGTTCTTC.

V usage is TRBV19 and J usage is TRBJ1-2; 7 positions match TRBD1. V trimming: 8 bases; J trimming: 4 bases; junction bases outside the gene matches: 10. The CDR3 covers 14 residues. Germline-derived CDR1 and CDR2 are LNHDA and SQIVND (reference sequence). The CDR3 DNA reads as TGTGCCAGTGAAAGACAGGGTGGAGGCTATGGCTACACCTTC. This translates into CASERQGGGYGYTF. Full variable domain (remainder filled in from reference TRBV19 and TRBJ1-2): DGGITQSPKYLFRKEGQNVTLSCEQNLNHDAMYWYRQDPGQGLRLIYYSQIVNDFQKGDIAEGYSVSREKKESFPLTVTSAQKNPTAFYLCASERQGGGYGYTFGSGTRLTVV.

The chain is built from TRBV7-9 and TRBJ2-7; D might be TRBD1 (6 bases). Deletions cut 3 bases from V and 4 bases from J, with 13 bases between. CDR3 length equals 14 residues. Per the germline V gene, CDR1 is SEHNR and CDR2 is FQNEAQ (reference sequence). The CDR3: CASSFRDIPYEQYF. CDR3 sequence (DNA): TGTGCCAGCAGCTTCCGGGACATTCCATACGAGCAGTACTTC.

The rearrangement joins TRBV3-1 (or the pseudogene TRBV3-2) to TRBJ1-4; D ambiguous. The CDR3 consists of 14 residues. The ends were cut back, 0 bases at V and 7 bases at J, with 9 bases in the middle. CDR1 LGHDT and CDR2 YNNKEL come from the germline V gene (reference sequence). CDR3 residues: CASSQDPSIEKLFF. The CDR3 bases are TGTGCCAGCAGCCAAGACCCGAGCATTGAAAAACTGTTTTTT.

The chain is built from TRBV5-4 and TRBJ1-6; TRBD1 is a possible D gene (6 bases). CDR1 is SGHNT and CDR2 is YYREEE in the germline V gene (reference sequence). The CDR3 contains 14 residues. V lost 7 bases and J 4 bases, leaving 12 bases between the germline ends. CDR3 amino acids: CASGPGEYNSPLHF. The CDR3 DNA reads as TGTGCCAGCGGACCAGGGGAATATAATTCACCCCTCCACTTT.

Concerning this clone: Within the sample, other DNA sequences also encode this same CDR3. For the CDR3, the DNA is TGCGCCAGCAGCTTGGCCGGTTTAACAGATACGCAGTATTTT. Translating gives CASSLAGLTDTQYF. The J gene is TRBJ2-3, the V gene TRBV5-1; no firm D call. Germline assignment: CDR1 SGHRS and CDR2 YFSETQ. V was pared by 0 bases and J by 3 bases, with 8 bases between. The CDR3 is made up of 14 amino acids. Based on the CDR3 plus reference TRBV5-1 and TRBJ2-3, the full variable domain is KAGVTQTPRYLIKTRGQQVTLSCSPISGHRSVSWYQQTPGQGLQFLFEYFSETQRNKGNFPGRFSGRQFSNSRSEMNVSTLELGDSALYLCASSLAGLTDTQYFGPGTRLTVL.

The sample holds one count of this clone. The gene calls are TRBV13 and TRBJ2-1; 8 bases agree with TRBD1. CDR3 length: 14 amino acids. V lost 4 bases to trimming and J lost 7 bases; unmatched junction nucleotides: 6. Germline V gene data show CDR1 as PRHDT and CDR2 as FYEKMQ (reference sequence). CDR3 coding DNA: TGTGCCAGCAGCTCCCCAGGGGGCCTTAATGAGCAGTTCTTC. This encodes CASSSPGGLNEQFF.

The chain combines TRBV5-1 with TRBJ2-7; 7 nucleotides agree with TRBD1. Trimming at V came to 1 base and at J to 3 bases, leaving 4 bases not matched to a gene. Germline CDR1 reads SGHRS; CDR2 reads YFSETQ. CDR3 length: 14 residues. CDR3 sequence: CASSLRQGDYEQYF. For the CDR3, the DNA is TGCGCCAGCAGCTTGCGTCAGGGGGACTACGAGCAGTACTTC.

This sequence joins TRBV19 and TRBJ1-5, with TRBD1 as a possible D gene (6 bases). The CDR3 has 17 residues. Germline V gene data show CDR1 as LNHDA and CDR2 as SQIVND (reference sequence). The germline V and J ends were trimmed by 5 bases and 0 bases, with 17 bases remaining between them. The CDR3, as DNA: TGTGCCAGTAGTGCTTACAGGGATTACTATAGCAATCAGCCCCAGCATTTT. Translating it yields CASSAYRDYYSNQPQHF.

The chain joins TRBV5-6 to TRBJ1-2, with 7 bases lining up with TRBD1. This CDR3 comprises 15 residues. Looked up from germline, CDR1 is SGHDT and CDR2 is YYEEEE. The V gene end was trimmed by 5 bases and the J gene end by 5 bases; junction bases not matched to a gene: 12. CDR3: CASSPPLGTVYGYTF. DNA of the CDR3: TGTGCCAGCAGTCCACCCCTCGGGACAGTTTATGGCTACACCTTC.

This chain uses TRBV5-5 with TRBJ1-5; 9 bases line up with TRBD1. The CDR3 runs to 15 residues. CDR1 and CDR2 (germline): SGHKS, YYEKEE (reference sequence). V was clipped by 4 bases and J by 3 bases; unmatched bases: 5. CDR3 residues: CASSKNRGLNQPQHF. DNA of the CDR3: TGTGCCAGCAGCAAGAACAGGGGGCTCAATCAGCCCCAGCATTTT.

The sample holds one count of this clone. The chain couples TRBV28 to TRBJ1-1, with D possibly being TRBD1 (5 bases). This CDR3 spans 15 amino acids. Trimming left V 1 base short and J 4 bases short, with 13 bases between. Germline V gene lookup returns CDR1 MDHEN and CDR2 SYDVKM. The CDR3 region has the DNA TGTGCCAGCAGTTTATCGAGACGGGGGTTCACTGAAGCTTTCTTT. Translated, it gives CASSLSRRGFTEAFF. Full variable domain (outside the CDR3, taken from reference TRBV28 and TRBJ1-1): DVKVTQSSRYLVKRTGEKVFLECVQDMDHENMFWYRQDPGLGLRLIYFSYDVKMKEKGDIPEGYSVSREKKERFSLILESASTNQTSMYLCASSLSRRGFTEAFFGQGTRLTVV.

The CDR3 loop reads CASSSRAGGLYNEQFF. DNA for the CDR3: TGTGCCAGCAGCTCTCGAGCGGGCGGCCTCTACAATGAGCAGTTCTTC. The genes are TRBV7-2 and TRBJ2-1; the D gene is possibly TRBD2 (6 bases). V shed 4 bases and J shed 3 bases, with 16 bases lying between them. Per germline, CDR1 SGHTA and CDR2 FQGNSA. This CDR3 region has 16 residues.

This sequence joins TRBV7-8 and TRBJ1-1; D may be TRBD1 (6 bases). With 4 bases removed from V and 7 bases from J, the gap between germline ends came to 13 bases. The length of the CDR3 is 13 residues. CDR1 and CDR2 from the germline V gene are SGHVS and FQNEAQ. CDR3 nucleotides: TGTGCCAGCAGCTCTATGGGACAACTTGAAGCTTTCTTT. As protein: CASSSMGQLEAFF.

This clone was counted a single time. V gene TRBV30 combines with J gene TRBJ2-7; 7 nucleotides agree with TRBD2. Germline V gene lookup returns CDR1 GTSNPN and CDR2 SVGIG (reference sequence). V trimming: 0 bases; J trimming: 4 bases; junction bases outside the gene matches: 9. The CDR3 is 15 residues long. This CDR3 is CAWSVQAGMRYEQYF. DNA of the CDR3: TGTGCCTGGAGTGTCCAAGCGGGGATGAGGTACGAGCAGTACTTC.

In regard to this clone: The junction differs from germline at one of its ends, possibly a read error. In DNA, the CDR3 is TGTGCTAGCAGCTTATCGCGGGGGAATTACAATGAGCAGTTCTTC. The encoded protein is CASSLSRGNYNEQFF. The V and J genes are TRBV7-7 and TRBJ2-1, with 7 bases fitting TRBD2. There are 15 residues in the CDR3. Germline assignment: CDR1 SSHAT and CDR2 FNYEAQ (reference sequence).

CDR3 in amino acids: CASSIIPGATDQPQHF. CDR3 bases: TGTGCCAGTAGTATCATTCCAGGGGCGACGGATCAGCCCCAGCATTTT. The chain carries TRBV19 and TRBJ1-5; D is perhaps TRBD1 (6 bases). Germline-derived CDR1 and CDR2 are LNHDA and SQIVND (reference sequence). Between the trimmed V and J ends, which lost 3 bases and 5 bases, there was a span of 17 bases. This CDR3 has 16 residues.

This CDR3 is CASSHVERAVDGYTF. CDR3 nucleotides: TGTGCCAGCAGCCACGTCGAGAGGGCGGTCGACGGCTACACCTTC. The chain carries TRBV4-2 and TRBJ1-2; D ambiguous. The CDR3 consists of 15 residues. The ends were cut back, 3 bases at V and 8 bases at J, with 19 bases in the middle. Germline V gene sequence: CDR1 LGHNA, CDR2 YNFKEQ.